Listed here is a single T cell receptor (beta chain). Germline CDR1 is LNHDA and CDR2 is SQIVND (reference sequence). The CDR3 sequence is 15 residues long. J lost 3 bases, V lost 3 bases, and 4 bases had no gene match. Profiling relied on immunoSEQ multiplex PCR, and the TCRdb table lists in-frame clones only, not all of them. The profile shows tens of thousands of clones, around 89% of them singletons. This specimen comes from a study of T cell changes during pregnancy in multiple sclerosis. This receptor was taken from a female donor with multiple sclerosis, enrolled in a pregnancy study. This sequence joins TRBV19 and TRBJ2-3; TRBD2 aligns across 9 bases. Specimen: CD4+ T cells from peripheral blood mononuclear cells, collected in the first trimester of pregnancy. In DNA form, the CDR3 reads TGTGCCAGTAGTATGACTAGCGGTGGGACAGATACGCAGTATTTT. It is translated as CASSMTSGGTDTQYF.